A selection of T cell receptor beta chains follows, all from one sample in a study of blood T cell repertoires in COVID-19. Repertoires were generated with immunoSEQ multiplex PCR, while TCRdb's copy carries only in-frame clones and drops some. The sample yields under 350,000 clones, 75% to 85% seen once. The sequenced sample consisted of peripheral blood. These receptors came from a human donor in a cohort sampled during active COVID-19. The CDR3 runs from the conserved cysteine through the conserved F or W. D genes are given only for firm matches. Clone size is stated in some rows and not others, as once, few, many or a class when expanded.

TRBV7-2	TRBD1	TRBJ1-2	NA	TGTGCCAGCAGCGCCGACAGGGCAGATGGCTACACCTTC	CASSADRADGYTF
TRBV10-2	TRBD1	TRBJ2-5	NA	TGCGCCAGTGAGGACAGGGGAGGGTTAGAGACCCAGTACTTC	CASEDRGGLETQYF
TRBV5-1	TRBD1	TRBJ2-7	NA	TGCGCCAGCAGCCCGGGACAGGGGTCTTACGAGCAGTACTTC	CASSPGQGSYEQYF
TRBV2	TRBD1	TRBJ2-7	NA	TGTGCCAGCAGGGATGCGACAGGGAGCTACGAGCAGTACTTC	CASRDATGSYEQYF
TRBV10-3	TRBD1	TRBJ1-2	NA	TGTGCCATCAGTAATCCGGGACAGGATTATGGCTACACCTTC	CAISNPGQDYGYTF
TRBV19	NA	TRBJ1-1	NA	TGTGCCAGTAGTATAGGCGGTAGGATGAACACTGAAGCTTTCTTT	CASSIGGRMNTEAFF
TRBV2	NA	TRBJ1-2	NA	TGTGCCAGCAGCGCCACAGCTAACTATGGCTACACCTTC	CASSATANYGYTF
TRBV28	NA	TRBJ1-4	NA	TGTGCCAGCAGAAGAACAGGCGGGGCTAATGAAAAACTGTTTTTT	CASRRTGGANEKLFF
TRBV29-1	NA	TRBJ1-1	NA	TGCAGCGCGATGGGGGGGCAGGGGATATCTGAAGCTTTCTTT	CSAMGGQGISEAFF
TRBV15	NA	TRBJ1-2	NA	TGTGCCACCAGCAGAGATAAGAGTTGGGGCGCAGATGGCTACACCTTC	CATSRDKSWGADGYTF
TRBV5-1	TRBD1	TRBJ1-4	few	TGCGCCAGCAGCGTCGGACAGGGGGTTGAAAAACTGTTTTTT	CASSVGQGVEKLFF
TRBV4-2	NA	TRBJ1-1	NA	TGTGCCAGCAGCCAAGATGTTTCGAGGGCCTCGGACACTGAAGCTTTCTTT	CASSQDVSRASDTEAFF
TRBV10-2	NA	TRBJ2-7	NA	TGCGCCAGCAGGAGTCATGGAGCTAACGAGCAGTACTTC	CASRSHGANEQYF
TRBV10-2	NA	TRBJ1-1	NA	TGCGCCAGCAGTGGGGCTCACTACACTGAAGCTTTCTTT	CASSGAHYTEAFF
TRBV18	TRBD1	TRBJ2-7	many	TGTGCCAGCTCACCTGAACAGATATCAGGGGGCTACGAGCAGTACTTC	CASSPEQISGGYEQYF
TRBV5-1	NA	TRBJ2-5	NA	TGCGCCAGCAGCTTGGGGCAGGGCGATGACCAAGAGACCCAGTACTTC	CASSLGQGDDQETQYF
TRBV7-9	NA	TRBJ1-1	NA	TGTGCCAGCAGTTTACGAGCGACTGAAGCTTTCTTT	CASSLRATEAFF
TRBV19	TRBD1	TRBJ1-2	NA	TGTGCCAGTAGTGTGCAGGGGGTCGGCTACACCTTC	CASSVQGVGYTF
TRBV11-2	NA	TRBJ1-1	NA	TGTGCCAGCAGCCCCGGCACTGAAGCTTTCTTT	CASSPGTEAFF
TRBV11-2	TRBD1	TRBJ1-2	NA	TGTGCCAGCAGCTATGGACAGGGCGTCTATGGCTACACCTTC	CASSYGQGVYGYTF
TRBV9	TRBD1	TRBJ2-4	NA	TGTGCCAGCAGCGTAGCTGGGACAGGGGCAGACATTCAGTACTTC	CASSVAGTGADIQYF
TRBV6-2/TRBV6-3	NA	TRBJ1-1	NA	TGTGCCAGCAGCCCATACACGGGTGAAGCTTTCTTT	CASSPYTGEAFF
TRBV20-1	TRBD1	TRBJ1-6	few	TGCAGTGCTAGTTCCGGGACAGTTAATTCACCCCTCCACTTT	CSASSGTVNSPLHF
TRBV13	TRBD2	TRBJ2-1	NA	TGTGCCAGCAGCCTACCGGGGGGGGCCAATGAGCAGTTCTTC	CASSLPGGANEQFF
TRBV7-9	TRBD1	TRBJ2-2	NA	TGTGCCAGCAGCACCTCGAACCGGGACAGGGCTAACACCGGGGAGCTGTTTTTT	CASSTSNRDRANTGELFF
TRBV19	NA	TRBJ2-4	NA	TGTGCCAGTATGGTCAGGGGAAAAAACATTCAGTACTTC	CASMVRGKNIQYF
TRBV12-3/TRBV12-4	NA	TRBJ2-3	NA	TGTGCCAGCAGTTACAGGGCAGGGGATACGCAGTATTTT	CASSYRAGDTQYF
TRBV27	NA	TRBJ1-2	NA	TGTGCCAGCAGTGTGACAGTAAACTATGGCTACACCTTC	CASSVTVNYGYTF
TRBV6-6	NA	TRBJ2-3	few	TGTGCCAGCAGCCCGGGGGATTCCGATACGCAGTATTTT	CASSPGDSDTQYF
TRBV7-9	TRBD1	TRBJ2-5	NA	TGTGCCAGCAGCTTAGGGACGGGACAGGGGGATTTGAGGCAAGAGACCCAGTACTTC	CASSLGTGQGDLRQETQYF
TRBV18	NA	TRBJ2-7	NA	TGTGCCAGCTCAAGCCCAGGTGACTCCTACGAGCAGTACTTC	CASSSPGDSYEQYF
TRBV2	NA	TRBJ2-7	NA	TGTGCCAGCAGTGAACCAGACTCCTACGAGCAGTACTTC	CASSEPDSYEQYF
TRBV5-1	TRBD1	TRBJ1-1	NA	TGCGCCAGCAGCTTATCAGGGGGCGGGAACACTGAAGCTTTCTTT	CASSLSGGGNTEAFF
TRBV18	NA	TRBJ1-6	NA	TGTGCCAGCTCACCTTCCGTTAGTACGGGTTCACCCCTCCACTTT	CASSPSVSTGSPLHF
TRBV20-1	TRBD2	TRBJ2-3	NA	TGCAGTGCTAGTAGGACTAGCGGGGGTATTTTTGGCACAGATACGCAGTATTTT	CSASRTSGGIFGTDTQYF
TRBV5-1	NA	TRBJ2-1	NA	TGCGCCAGCAGCTTGGGCACTTACTCCTACAATGAGCAGTTCTTC	CASSLGTYSYNEQFF
TRBV7-9	NA	TRBJ1-5	NA	TGTGCCAGCAGCCTAACCCAGGGCGGCAATCAGCCCCAGCATTTT	CASSLTQGGNQPQHF
TRBV10-1	TRBD1	TRBJ2-2	NA	TGCGCCAGCAGGGGACAGGGGGGCACCGGGGAGCTGTTTTTT	CASRGQGGTGELFF
TRBV10-3	NA	TRBJ2-7	NA	TGTGCCATCAGTGAGTCGGGGGCCGCTTACAACTCCTACGAGCAGTACTTC	CAISESGAAYNSYEQYF
TRBV12-3/TRBV12-4	NA	TRBJ1-2	NA	TGTGCCAGCAGTTTTGCGGGAGGCTATGGCTACACCTTC	CASSFAGGYGYTF
TRBV2	TRBD1	TRBJ1-6	NA	TGTGCCAGCACCGAGACAGGGGGCCTGGGACCCCTCCACTTT	CASTETGGLGPLHF
TRBV7-2	TRBD1	TRBJ1-1	NA	TGTGCCAGCAGGAAGTACAGGGGCACTGAAGCTTTCTTT	CASRKYRGTEAFF
TRBV7-3	NA	TRBJ2-2	NA	TGTGCCAGCAGCGCTGACAGAGCGCAGAGGGAGCTGTTTTTT	CASSADRAQRELFF
TRBV30	NA	TRBJ1-2	NA	TGTGCCTGGATAGGGAGGACACCCCAAGGGGTTGGCTACACCTTC	CAWIGRTPQGVGYTF
TRBV6-1	TRBD1	TRBJ1-4	NA	TGTGCCAGCAGTGAACCCGGGACAGATGAAAAACTGTTTTTT	CASSEPGTDEKLFF
TRBV19	TRBD2	TRBJ2-7	NA	TGTGCCAGTAGTACTAACCGGGGGGGGTGGTACGAGCAGTACTTC	CASSTNRGGWYEQYF
TRBV6-5	NA	TRBJ1-5	NA	TGTGCCAGCAGTTTTAAGGGGCCTTGGCCCCAGCATTTT	CASSFKGPWPQHF
TRBV6-4	TRBD1	TRBJ1-5	NA	TGTGCCAGCAGCATCGACAGGGAGCAGCCCCAGCATTTT	CASSIDREQPQHF
TRBV18	TRBD1	TRBJ1-2	NA	TGTGCCAGCTCACCTTGGGACAGGGAATATTATGGCTACACCTTC	CASSPWDREYYGYTF